Presented here are 29 T cell receptor beta chains from one specimen sequenced in a study of T cells in Graves' hyperthyroidism and ophthalmopathy. Researchers took RNA transcripts and amplified the TCR beta CDR3 regions from them. When the TCR CDR3 underwent first-round RT-PCR, the HTBI primer set was used. TCRdb analysed the multiplex PCR reads with MiXCR anew, one entry per CDR3 protein. The sample contains 250,000 to 400,000 distinct CDR3 sequences, approximately 13% of which appear only once. The sample taken for sequencing was blood. The source of these receptors is a woman in her forties with Graves' ophthalmopathy.

The chain is built from TRBV20-1 and TRBJ1-5; D remains ambiguous. The CDR3 length is 14 residues. Germline V gene data show CDR1 as DFQATT and CDR2 as SNEGSKA (reference sequence). V gave up 1 base and J gave up 7 bases, with 14 bases separating them. CDR3 residues: CSARVEVPHQPQHF. In nucleotides, the CDR3 is TGCAGTGCTAGAGTGGAGGTTCCGCACCAGCCCCAGCATTTT.

The table lists this clonotype with many counts. The V call is TRBV3-1, the J call TRBJ1-6; D possibly corresponds to TRBD1 (6 bases). Germline V gene lookup returns CDR1 LGHDT and CDR2 YNNKEL (reference sequence). The CDR3 runs 15 residues. V lost 6 bases and J 7 bases, leaving 16 bases between the germline ends. The DNA of the CDR3 is TGTGCCAGCAGGATAGGGGGGACACGGAATTCACCCCTCCACTTT. Encoded protein: CASRIGGTRNSPLHF.

This clonotype appeared many times. The chain uses TRBV29-1 and TRBJ1-2; 7 bases are shared with TRBD1. In germline, CDR1 is SQVTM, CDR2 ANQGSEA. The CDR3 is made up of 14 amino acids. The V gene end was trimmed by 2 bases and the J gene end by 4 bases; junction bases not matched to a gene: 7. CDR3 sequence (DNA): TGCAGCGTTGAACGTAGGGGGCGCGTCTATGGCTACACCTTC. Translation gives CSVERRGRVYGYTF.

The V gene is TRBV7-8, the J gene TRBJ2-3, with D perhaps given as TRBD1 or TRBD2 (6 bases each). The V end lost 5 bases, the J end lost 1 base, and 16 bases lay between the germline ends. The CDR3 contains 16 residues. Germline V gene lookup returns CDR1 SGHVS and CDR2 FQNEAQ. The CDR3 is CASSLRGGTRTDTQYF. CDR3 sequence (DNA): TGTGCCAGCAGCCTCAGAGGAGGGACACGCACAGATACGCAGTATTTT. The whole variable domain, filled in from reference TRBV7-8 and TRBJ2-3, reads GAGVSQSPRYKVAKRGQDVALRCDPISGHVSLFWYQQALGQGPEFLTYFQNEAQLDKSGLPSDRFFAERPEGSVSTLKIQRTQQEDSAVYLCASSLRGGTRTDTQYFGPGTRLTVL.

The genes are TRBV12-5 and TRBJ2-3; D gene unclear. The CDR3 length is 14 residues. V was pared by 1 base and J by 1 base, with 6 bases between. In germline, CDR1 is LGHNT, CDR2 FRNRAP. CDR3 in DNA: TGTGCTAGTGGTTTGGACTTAGGCACAGATACGCAGTATTTT. It specifies CASGLDLGTDTQYF.

This clonotype was seen only a few times. The chain links TRBV28 to TRBJ2-7; the D gene is possibly TRBD2 (6 bases). With 5 bases removed from V and 2 bases from J, the gap between germline ends came to 16 bases. CDR3 length: 15 residues. Germline CDR1 reads MDHEN; CDR2 reads SYDVKM. CDR3 amino acids: CASSPPGGRTYEQYF. The CDR3 DNA is TGTGCCAGCAGTCCCCCCGGGGGACGCACCTACGAGCAGTACTTC.

At least ten counts were recorded for this clonotype. The rearrangement links TRBV7-2 to TRBJ1-1; no firm D call. This CDR3 is built from 13 residues. Germline CDR1 SGHTA, CDR2 FQGNSA. V lost 1 base to trimming and J lost 1 base, with 4 bases between them. CDR3 coding DNA: TGTGCCAGCAGCTTAGAAACGAACACTGAAGCTTTCTTT. It is translated as CASSLETNTEAFF.

There are many counts of this clonotype. The chain combines TRBV19 with TRBJ1-2; D call uncertain. The length of the CDR3 is 15 residues. Trimming pared 4 bases from V and 0 bases from J, leaving 12 bases between. Germline V CDR1 and CDR2: LNHDA, SQIVND (reference sequence). The DNA for the CDR3 is TGTGCCAGTAGTACCCGGAACTCAGCTAACTATGGCTACACCTTC. Translating gives CASSTRNSANYGYTF. Full variable domain (remainder filled in from reference TRBV19 and TRBJ1-2): DGGITQSPKYLFRKEGQNVTLSCEQNLNHDAMYWYRQDPGQGLRLIYYSQIVNDFQKGDIAEGYSVSREKKESFPLTVTSAQKNPTAFYLCASSTRNSANYGYTFGSGTRLTVV.

This clonotype was picked up many times. This chain joins TRBV27 and TRBJ1-5, with 7 bases lining up with TRBD1. Germline CDR1 MNHEY, CDR2 SMNVEV (reference sequence). J was trimmed by 0 bases and V by 1 base; bases with no gene match: 6. This CDR3 has 17 amino acids. The CDR3 reads CASSLLGGGNSNQPQHF. The DNA for the CDR3 is TGTGCCAGCAGTTTATTAGGGGGCGGCAATAGCAATCAGCCCCAGCATTTT.

This clonotype was seen ten or more times. The rearrangement joins TRBV20-1 to TRBJ2-3; D uncertain. The CDR3 consists of 14 residues. The V and J ends lost 0 bases and 7 bases respectively, with 14 bases between them. Germline CDR1 reads DFQATT; CDR2 reads SNEGSKA (reference sequence). The CDR3 DNA is TGCAGTGCTAGAGATCGAAGGCCTCACTATACGCAGTATTTT. It translates to CSARDRRPHYTQYF.

This clonotype was observed at least ten times. V usage is TRBV13 and J usage is TRBJ1-1; D not certain. Germline-derived CDR1 and CDR2 are PRHDT and FYEKMQ (reference sequence). The length of the CDR3 is 15 residues. Trimming took 0 bases from V and 5 from J, leaving 13 bases between them. CDR3 sequence reads: CASSLGVNRWTEAFF. The DNA for the CDR3 is TGTGCCAGCAGCTTAGGTGTCAATAGATGGACTGAAGCTTTCTTT.

As for this clonotype: A much larger clonotype is one base distant, so this may be a read error. This sequence joins TRBV7-2 and TRBJ2-7; 13 nucleotides agree with TRBD2. CDR1 and CDR2 (germline): SGHTA, FQGNSA. The CDR3 runs to 14 residues. The CDR3 nucleotides read TGTGCCAGCAGCTTAGGGACTAGCGGGAGCGAGCAGTGCTTC. Translation gives CASSLGTSGSEQCF.

This clonotype was detected ten times or more. This sequence joins TRBV2 and TRBJ1-4; D is uncertain. The CDR3 loop spans 12 amino acids. V lost 5 bases and J 8 bases, leaving 9 bases between the germline ends. CDR1 SNHLY and CDR2 FYNNEI come from the germline V gene. The CDR3 protein is CASSRAQEKLFF. CDR3 DNA: TGTGCCAGCAGTCGGGCACAAGAAAAACTGTTTTTT.

This clonotype was seen more than once but under ten times. V is TRBV20-1 and J is TRBJ2-7, with 9 bases that match TRBD1. V shed 0 bases, J shed 3 bases, and the junction held 3 bases outside the gene matches. This CDR3 contains 14 residues. Germline values: CDR1 DFQATT, CDR2 SNEGSKA (reference sequence). This chain's CDR3 is CSAREPGQGYEQYF. As DNA, the CDR3 is TGCAGTGCTAGAGAACCGGGACAGGGCTACGAGCAGTACTTC.

This clonotype was seen at least ten times. V and J are TRBV10-3 and TRBJ2-1; 9 bases agree with TRBD2. V lost 6 bases to trimming and J lost 9 bases; unmatched junction nucleotides: 18. Germline V gene sequence: CDR1 ENHRY, CDR2 SYGVKD. This CDR3 contains 17 residues. CDR3 amino acids: CAISEIQTSGREGEQFF. CDR3 bases: TGTGCCATCAGCGAAATCCAGACTAGCGGCAGGGAGGGTGAGCAGTTCTTC.

This clonotype was seen a few times. The CDR3 reads CATSDLSGNGYNEQFF. As DNA, the CDR3 is TGTGCCACCAGTGATTTGAGCGGGAACGGCTACAATGAGCAGTTCTTC. The genes are TRBV24-1 and TRBJ2-1; 7 bases fit TRBD2. CDR1 is KGHDR, CDR2 SFDVKD, per germline. Trimming cost V 0 bases and J 3 bases; bases outside gene matches: 4. The CDR3 covers 16 residues.

This clonotype came up many times. The V gene is TRBV15, the J gene TRBJ2-2, with 7 bases aligning to TRBD1. Germline lookup yields CDR1 LNHNV and CDR2 YYDKDF (reference sequence). The CDR3 consists of 15 residues. Germline trimming cut 2 bases from V and 5 bases from J; bases unmatched to any gene: 5. The CDR3 protein is CATSRLQGNTGELFF. CDR3 DNA: TGTGCCACCAGCAGATTACAGGGGAATACCGGGGAGCTGTTTTTT.

This clonotype was observed at least ten times. The rearrangement links TRBV19 to TRBJ1-2, with 7 positions matching TRBD1. The CDR3 is 16 amino acids. The ends lost 8 bases at V and 8 bases at J; junction bases unmatched: 20. The germline V gene has CDR1 LNHDA and CDR2 SQIVND (reference sequence). CDR3 in DNA: TGTGCCAGTGCAAAAGCCACCCCACAGGGGTCTACCGGCTACACCTTC. The encoded protein is CASAKATPQGSTGYTF.

A few counts support this clonotype. The chain has TRBV14 and TRBJ2-1; D may be TRBD1 (6 bases). CDR3 size: 15 residues. With 0 bases removed from V and 6 bases from J, the gap between germline ends came to 12 bases. Germline V lookup: CDR1 SGHDN, CDR2 FVKESK. The CDR3 bases are TGTGCCAGCAGCCAAGATTATACCAGGGGCAATGAGCAGTTCTTC. Translated: CASSQDYTRGNEQFF.

To note about this clonotype: The conserved final phenylalanine or tryptophan is absent from the CDR3, which likely points to a read error. The CDR3 DNA sequence: TGTGCCAGCAGTTCCCCAGGGTCCATGAACACTGAAGCTTTCTCT. Encoded protein: CASSSPGSMNTEAFS. V is TRBV28 and J is TRBJ1-1; a possible D gene is TRBD1 (5 bases). The CDR3 loop spans 15 amino acids. Germline lookup yields CDR1 MDHEN and CDR2 SYDVKM. Trimming took off 4 bases at V and 0 bases at J, with 12 bases between the two ends.

This clonotype was counted at least ten times. The V call is TRBV7-2, the J call TRBJ2-2; 8 positions agree with TRBD2. The CDR3 covers 16 residues. Germline V gene data show CDR1 as SGHTA and CDR2 as FQGNSA. The J segment lost 5 bases and the V segment lost 2 bases, leaving 7 bases of the junction unmatched. The chain's CDR3 is CASSLSAGVRTGELFF. CDR3 coding DNA: TGTGCCAGCAGCTTATCAGCGGGAGTAAGGACCGGGGAGCTGTTTTTT.

This clonotype showed up just a few times. The chain carries TRBV7-9 and TRBJ2-3, with D possibly TRBD2 on 5 matching bases. The CDR3 extends over 16 amino acids. The germline gives CDR1 SEHNR, CDR2 FQNEAQ (reference sequence). Trimming left V 1 base short and J 3 bases short, with 14 bases between. The CDR3 coding sequence is TGTGCCAGCAGCTTAGAAGAGCTAGCAGGAACAGATACGCAGTATTTT. It specifies CASSLEELAGTDTQYF.

This clonotype occurred many times. The V and J genes are TRBV2 and TRBJ2-1, with D hard to call. V lost 8 bases and J 6 bases, leaving 17 bases between the germline ends. CDR3 length: 14 residues. In germline, CDR1 is SNHLY, CDR2 FYNNEI. CDR3 region: CASDLWAGGNEQFF. As DNA, the CDR3 is TGTGCCAGCGATCTCTGGGCAGGCGGCAATGAGCAGTTCTTC.

This clonotype was picked up many times. J is TRBJ2-7 and V is TRBV5-6; weak D call: TRBD2 (5 bases). Trimming left V 4 bases short and J 8 bases short, with 16 bases between. Germline-derived CDR1 and CDR2 are SGHDT and YYEEEE. The CDR3 spans 13 residues. The chain's CDR3 is CASSRLGEGQQYF. CDR3 in DNA: TGTGCCAGCAGCCGCTTAGGCGAGGGCCAGCAGTACTTC. Complete variable domain (other parts from reference TRBV5-6 and TRBJ2-7): DAGVTQSPTHLIKTRGQQVTLRCSPKSGHDTVSWYQQALGQGPQFIFQYYEEEERQRGNFPDRFSGHQFPNYSSELNVNALLLGDSALYLCASSRLGEGQQYFGPGTRLTVT.

As to this clonotype: A much larger clone is a single base away; this may be a read error. CDR3 coding DNA: TGCAGTGCTAGAGATCTCCGGAAGGTGAACAATGAGCAGTACTTC. Translated: CSARDLRKVNNEQYF. The genes are TRBV20-1 and TRBJ2-1; no clear D. The J call is in doubt because the DNA end fits TRBJ2-7 better. CDR1 is DFQATT, CDR2 SNEGSKA, per germline (reference sequence). This CDR3 has 15 amino acids.

This chain links TRBV4-2 with TRBJ2-1; perhaps TRBD1 as D (5 bases). Germline V CDR1 and CDR2: LGHNA, YNFKEQ. Trimming stripped 0 bases from V and 4 bases from J, with 7 bases between. The length of the CDR3 is 14 residues. The CDR3 here is CASSQETVYNEQFF. The DNA of the CDR3 is TGTGCCAGCAGCCAAGAGACAGTTTACAATGAGCAGTTCTTC.

The sample holds a few counts of this clonotype. The chain recombines TRBV15 with TRBJ1-5; D remains unclear. Looked up from germline, CDR1 is LNHNV and CDR2 is YYDKDF (reference sequence). The CDR3 contains 14 residues. V lost 0 bases and J 8 bases, leaving 11 bases between the germline ends. CDR3 amino acids: CATSRDVGFEPQHF. The DNA of the CDR3 is TGTGCCACCAGCAGAGATGTTGGGTTTGAGCCCCAGCATTTT.

This clonotype was counted many times. The chain links TRBV24-1 to TRBJ2-3, with 9 positions matching TRBD1. Germline CDR1 is KGHDR and CDR2 is SFDVKD. The CDR3 covers 15 residues. J lost 3 bases, V lost 2 bases, and 2 bases had no gene match. Here the CDR3 reads CATSDSGQGTDTQYF. Written as DNA, the CDR3 is TGTGCCACCAGTGATTCCGGACAGGGGACAGATACGCAGTATTTT.

This clonotype was seen a few times. The rearrangement uses TRBV6-5 and TRBJ2-2; D may match TRBD1 or TRBD2 (5 bases each). In germline, CDR1 is MNHEY, CDR2 SVGAGI. V shed 3 bases and J shed 3 bases, with 8 bases lying between them. The CDR3 consists of 14 residues. The CDR3 here is CASSYGTHTGELFF. CDR3 DNA: TGTGCCAGCAGTTATGGGACCCACACCGGGGAGCTGTTTTTT.